The rows below give T cell receptor beta chains drawn from one sample of a study of cytomegalovirus exposure and HLA in healthy donors. Libraries were prepared by immunoSEQ multiplex PCR; TCRdb keeps only in-frame clonotypes and omits some of them. The sample holds over 150,000 clones; just under 80% are singletons and the top ten take 2.5% to 3.5%. The source material was PBMCs. The source is a woman in her forties or fifties in good health and CMV-seropositive. Both conserved end residues are part of each CDR3. The order of the fields is D gene, J gene, V gene, clone size, CDR3 length, CDR3 DNA, CDR3 protein. The D gene is left open where the match is weak. Where a row states a size, it is once, few, many or the class of an expanded clone; other rows omit it.

.	TRBJ1-6	TRBV6-6	.	14	TGTGCCAGCAGTTTCCAGGGCCGTAATTCACCCCTCCACTTT	CASSFQGRNSPLHF
TRBD2	TRBJ2-3	TRBV7-8	.	18	TGTGCCAGCAGCTTACGAAGGACTAGCGAAAGGGCCACAGATACGCAGTATTTT	CASSLRRTSERATDTQYF
TRBD1	TRBJ1-1	TRBV19	.	15	TGTGCCAGTAGTCGATTCCCGGGACAGGACACTGAAGCTTTCTTT	CASSRFPGQDTEAFF
.	TRBJ2-2	TRBV30	.	11	TGTGCCTGGAGTGATCGGGTGGAGCTGTTTTTT	CAWSDRVELFF
.	TRBJ1-1	TRBV4-3	.	16	TGCGCCAGCAGCCAGGTTACCCCTCACTTGAACACTGAAGCTTTCTTT	CASSQVTPHLNTEAFF
.	TRBJ2-6	TRBV5-4	once	16	TGTGCCAGCAGCTTGGGCACAGACTCTGGGGCCAACGTCCTGACTTTC	CASSLGTDSGANVLTF
.	TRBJ2-3	TRBV6-1	few	12	TGTGCCAGCAGTGAAGGGTCCAGTACGCAGTATTTT	CASSEGSSTQYF
.	TRBJ1-2	TRBV5-5	.	13	TGTGCCAGCAGCTTGGGGGGCTCCTATGGCTACACCTTC	CASSLGGSYGYTF
TRBD1	TRBJ2-3	TRBV11-3	.	15	TGTGCCAGCAGCTCGGGACAGTTGCCCTCAGATACGCAGTATTTT	CASSSGQLPSDTQYF
TRBD2	TRBJ2-1	TRBV9	.	18	TGTGCCAGCAGCGTAGCTCCGACTAGCGGGGGGCCGATGGGTGAGCAGTTCTTC	CASSVAPTSGGPMGEQFF
.	TRBJ2-7	TRBV5-1	.	14	TGCGCCAGCAGTCACGGAACGGGGACCTACGAGCAGTACTTC	CASSHGTGTYEQYF
.	TRBJ1-2	TRBV4-3	.	14	TGCGCCAGCAGCCAAGATACAGGGCCGGGGGGCTACACCTTC	CASSQDTGPGGYTF
.	TRBJ1-2	TRBV2	once	12	TGTGCCAGCAGTGGACAGGAAAAAGGCTACACCTTC	CASSGQEKGYTF
TRBD2	TRBJ2-5	TRBV10-3	.	17	TGTGCCACGGGGAGACTAGCGGGAGCCGGATTACAAGAGACCCAGTACTTC	CATGRLAGAGLQETQYF
TRBD2	TRBJ2-2	TRBV7-8	.	17	TGTGCCAGCAGCTTGAGACTAGCGGGGGGGAACACCGGGGAGCTGTTTTTT	CASSLRLAGGNTGELFF
TRBD2	TRBJ2-7	TRBV4-2	.	13	TGTGCCAGCAGCCAAGATTCGGGGACTAGCGGGCACTTC	CASSQDSGTSGHF
.	TRBJ1-3	TRBV4-3	.	17	TGCGCCAGCAGCCAAGATCTTCAGGAGGGATCTGGAAACACCATATATTTT	CASSQDLQEGSGNTIYF
.	TRBJ1-2	TRBV6-1	.	15	TGTGCCAGCAGTGAAGCCCGCGGGGACGACCGCGGCTACACCTTC	CASSEARGDDRGYTF
TRBD2	TRBJ2-2	TRBV28	.	16	TGTGCCAGCGGGGCGGTGGCTAGCGGTAACACCGGGGAGCTGTTTTTT	CASGAVASGNTGELFF
TRBD2	TRBJ2-1	TRBV5-1	few	16	TGCGCCAGCAGCTCTTTTTCTAGCGGCGGATACAATGAGCAGTTCTTC	CASSSFSSGGYNEQFF
.	TRBJ2-7	TRBV27	.	14	TGTGCCAGCAGTTTATCGCAGGGGCCCTACGAGCAGTACTTC	CASSLSQGPYEQYF
TRBD2	TRBJ2-4	TRBV4-2	.	16	TGTGCCAGCAGCCCCCGATCGGGCGGGGGGCGGAACATTCAGTACTTC	CASSPRSGGGRNIQYF
TRBD1	TRBJ1-2	TRBV11-2	.	14	TGTGCCAGCAGCTATCAGGGGGCCGAGTATGGCTACACCTTC	CASSYQGAEYGYTF
TRBD2	TRBJ2-3	TRBV4-3	.	16	TGCGCCAGCAGCCAAGATCAGCGGGGCCTGGGGGATACGCAGTATTTT	CASSQDQRGLGDTQYF
.	TRBJ1-2	TRBV7-6	.	15	TGTGCCAGCAGCCCACTAGGGCAGGGGAAAGATGGCTACACCTTC	CASSPLGQGKDGYTF
TRBD2	TRBJ2-7	TRBV11-2	.	15	TGTGCCAGCAGCCTATCACCTAGCGGGAGGGACGAGCAGTACTTC	CASSLSPSGRDEQYF
TRBD2	TRBJ2-7	TRBV7-2	few	17	TGTGCCAGCAGCTTAGCATCGACTAGCGGGAGCGCCTACGAGCAGTACTTC	CASSLASTSGSAYEQYF
.	TRBJ1-3	TRBV30	.	15	TGTGCCTGGAGTGTAACCCGGTACTCTGGAAACACCATATATTTT	CAWSVTRYSGNTIYF
.	TRBJ1-3	TRBV5-1	.	16	TGCGCCAGCAGCTTGGTTGGTGTTGACTGGAGCACAACCATATATTTT	CASSLVGVDWSTTIYF
TRBD1	TRBJ1-1	TRBV28	.	21	TGTGCCAGCAGTTTTCCCAGGGACAGGGGAGGTCTGGGTCAAGCCTACACTGAAGCTTTCTTT	CASSFPRDRGGLGQAYTEAFF
TRBD2	TRBJ2-3	TRBV5-6	.	17	TGTGCCAGCAGCTTGGAATTGAGCGGGACCGCCACAGATACGCAGTATTTT	CASSLELSGTATDTQYF
.	TRBJ2-5	TRBV7-9	.	13	TGTGCCAGCAGCTTAGAACAGCCCGAGACCCAGTACTTC	CASSLEQPETQYF
TRBD2	TRBJ2-7	TRBV25-1	.	14	TGTGCCAGCAGTGAATTGCCCTCGGGGCGGGAGGTATCATTC	CASSELPSGREVSF
.	TRBJ2-2	TRBV5-4	.	12	TGTGCCAGCAGCTTGTCAGCCGGGGAGCTGTTTTTT	CASSLSAGELFF
TRBD1	TRBJ2-6	TRBV7-9	.	17	TGTTCCAGCAGCTTACGGACAGGGGAGTCTGGGGCCAACGTCCTGACTTTC	CSSSLRTGESGANVLTF
TRBD1	TRBJ1-1	TRBV2	.	14	TGTGCCAGCAGAGATGGGACAGGGGCCGCTGAAGCTTTCTTT	CASRDGTGAAEAFF
TRBD2	TRBJ2-1	TRBV7-7	.	14	TGTGCTAGCAGCCCCGGACTAGCGGTATCTGAGCAGTTCTTC	CASSPGLAVSEQFF
TRBD1	TRBJ2-1	TRBV7-3	.	14	TGTGCCAGCAGCCCGGGGACAGGCTACAATGAGCAGTTCTTC	CASSPGTGYNEQFF
TRBD1	TRBJ1-2	TRBV19	.	15	TGTGCCAGTAGTGTGACAGGGGCGGGAAACTATGGCTACACCTTC	CASSVTGAGNYGYTF
.	TRBJ1-4	TRBV15	.	11	TGTGCCACCAGCAGTCTTGAAAAACTGTTTTTT	CATSSLEKLFF